This T cell receptor beta chain was found in a study of T cell changes during pregnancy in multiple sclerosis. Generated by immunoSEQ multiplex PCR, the TCRdb table keeps only in-frame clones and is missing some. The data contain about 99,000 clones, 85% to 95% of them seen just once; the ten biggest clones take up around 0.84%. The CDR3 contains 16 residues. V shed 3 bases and J 6 bases; nucleotides not matched to a gene: 7. Germline V gene sequence: CDR1 SGDLS, CDR2 YYNGEE. This chain connects TRBV9 to TRBJ2-2; 11 bases fit TRBD2. The sequencing here drew on peripheral blood, taken after pregnancy. This clonotype was sampled from a female donor with multiple sclerosis, enrolled in a pregnancy study. CDR3 region: CASSAIAGGPAGELFF. The CDR3 DNA follows: TGTGCCAGCAGCGCCATAGCGGGAGGGCCCGCCGGGGAGCTGTTTTTT.